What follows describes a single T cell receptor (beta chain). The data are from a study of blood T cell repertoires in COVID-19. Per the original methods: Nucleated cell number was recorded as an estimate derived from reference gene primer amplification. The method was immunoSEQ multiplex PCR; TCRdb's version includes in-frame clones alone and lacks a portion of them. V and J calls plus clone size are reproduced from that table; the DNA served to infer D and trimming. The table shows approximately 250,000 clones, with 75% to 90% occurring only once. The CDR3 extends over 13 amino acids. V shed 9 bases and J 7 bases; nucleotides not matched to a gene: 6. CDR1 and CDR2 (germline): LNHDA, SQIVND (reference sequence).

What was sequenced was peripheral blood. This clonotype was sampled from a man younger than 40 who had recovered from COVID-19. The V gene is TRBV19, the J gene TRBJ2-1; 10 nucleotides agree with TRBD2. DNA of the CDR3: TGTGCCAGCCGAAGCGGGGGGGCAAATGAGCAGTTCTTC. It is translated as CASRSGGANEQFF.